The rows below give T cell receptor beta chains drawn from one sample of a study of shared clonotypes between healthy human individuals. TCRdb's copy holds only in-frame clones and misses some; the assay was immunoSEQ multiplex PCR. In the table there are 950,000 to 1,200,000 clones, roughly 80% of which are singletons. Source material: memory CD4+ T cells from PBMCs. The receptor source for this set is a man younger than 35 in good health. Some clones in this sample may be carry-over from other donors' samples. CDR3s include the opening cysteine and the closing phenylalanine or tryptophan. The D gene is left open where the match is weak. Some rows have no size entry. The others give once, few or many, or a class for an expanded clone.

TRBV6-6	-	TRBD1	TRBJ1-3	TGTGCCAGCAGTTTTCCGACAGGGACTGGAAACACCATATATTTT	CASSFPTGTGNTIYF
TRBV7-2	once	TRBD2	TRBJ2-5	TGTGCCAGCAGCTTAGGTATGAGGACTAGCGGCCAAGAGACCCAGTACTTC	CASSLGMRTSGQETQYF
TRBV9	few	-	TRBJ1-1	TGTGCCAGCAGCGCCATGAACACTGAAGCTTTCTTT	CASSAMNTEAFF
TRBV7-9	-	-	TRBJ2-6	TGTGCCAGCAGCTTTTACTGGAACTCTGGGGCCAACGTCCTGACTTTC	CASSFYWNSGANVLTF
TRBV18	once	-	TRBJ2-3	TGTGCCAGCTCACCGGGGGGAACCCGGAGCACAGATACGCAGTATTTT	CASSPGGTRSTDTQYF
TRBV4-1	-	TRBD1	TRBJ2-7	TGCGCCAGCAGCCAACAGGACAGGCCCTACTACGAGCAGTACTTC	CASSQQDRPYYEQYF
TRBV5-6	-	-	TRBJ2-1	TGTGCCAGCAGCCCAAAGGGGGAGTACTCCTACAATGAGCAGTTCTTC	CASSPKGEYSYNEQFF
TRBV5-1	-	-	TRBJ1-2	TGCGCCAGCAGCTTGTCTGTAGGTATAAACTATGGCTACACCTTC	CASSLSVGINYGYTF
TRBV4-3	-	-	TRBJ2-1	TGCGCCAGCAGCCCCCGGCTCAGCGGGCTTTCCTACAATGAGCAGTTCTTC	CASSPRLSGLSYNEQFF
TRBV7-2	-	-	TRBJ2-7	TGTGCCAGCAGCTTGTCTAGCGAGACCTTAAGGCAGTACTTC	CASSLSSETLRQYF
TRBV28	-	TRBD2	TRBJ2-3	TGTGCCAGCACTAATAACCGGGGGGGACCAGATACGCAGTATTTT	CASTNNRGGPDTQYF
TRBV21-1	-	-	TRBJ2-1	TGTGCCAGCAGCAAAGAACGGAAAAGGGGGGCCCGGGTCCGCAATGAGCAGTTCTTC	CASSKERKRGARVRNEQFF
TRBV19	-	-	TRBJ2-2	TGTGCCAGTAGTTTAGGCAGGGCGGCAGGTGGCGGGGAGCTGTTTTTT	CASSLGRAAGGGELFF
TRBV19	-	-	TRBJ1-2	TGTGCCAGTAGTATGAGGGAGGCCTATGGCTACACCTTC	CASSMREAYGYTF
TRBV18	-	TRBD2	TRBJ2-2	TGTGCCAGCTCACCAACGGGACTAGCGGGGCCTGCGAACACCGGGGAGCTGTTTTTT	CASSPTGLAGPANTGELFF
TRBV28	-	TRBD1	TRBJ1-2	TGTGCCAGCAGGCAACCAACAGGGGCCGGAACTAACTATGGCTACACCTTC	CASRQPTGAGTNYGYTF
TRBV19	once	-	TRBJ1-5	TGTGCCAGTAGTTCCGGACCCGATAGAGATCAGCCCCAGCATTTT	CASSSGPDRDQPQHF
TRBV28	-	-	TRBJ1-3	TGTGCCAGCAGTTCACAATCAGGGTACGGAAACACCATATATTTT	CASSSQSGYGNTIYF
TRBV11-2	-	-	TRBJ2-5	TGTGCCAGCAGCTCTTTAGCGTCGAGGGAGACCCAGTACTTC	CASSSLASRETQYF
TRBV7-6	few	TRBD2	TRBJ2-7	TGTGCCAGCAGCGTCTTAGCGGGAGCGCGCGAGCAGTACTTC	CASSVLAGAREQYF
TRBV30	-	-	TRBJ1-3	TGTGCCTGGGCCCAGAGCTCTGGAAACACCATATATTTT	CAWAQSSGNTIYF
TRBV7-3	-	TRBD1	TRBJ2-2	TGTGCCAGCAGCCCCACTAGGGACAGGGGGGATACCGGGGAGCTGTTTTTT	CASSPTRDRGDTGELFF
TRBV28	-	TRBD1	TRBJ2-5	TGTGCCAGCAGGGGGGACAGGGTCCAAGAGACCCAGTACTTC	CASRGDRVQETQYF
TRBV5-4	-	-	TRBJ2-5	TGTGCCAGCAGCTTCACAGGGACCCAAGAGACCCAGTACTTC	CASSFTGTQETQYF
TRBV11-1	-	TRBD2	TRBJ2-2	TGTGCCAGCAGCTCCCTAGCGGGAGTGGTTCCCGGGGAGCTGTTTTTT	CASSSLAGVVPGELFF
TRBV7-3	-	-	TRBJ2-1	TGTGCCAGCAGCCCCAGCCCGGGACTCTTAAATGAGCAGTTCTTC	CASSPSPGLLNEQFF
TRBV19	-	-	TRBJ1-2	TGTGCCAGTAGTGTCCGGGGTCCTAACTATGGCTACACCTTC	CASSVRGPNYGYTF
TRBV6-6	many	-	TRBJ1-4	TGTGCCAGCAGTTACCCCAGACAGCTTAATGAAAAACTGTTTTTT	CASSYPRQLNEKLFF
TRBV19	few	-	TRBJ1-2	TGTGCCTCAGGGGATCGGGGCTATGGCTACACCTTC	CASGDRGYGYTF
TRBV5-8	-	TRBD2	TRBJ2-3	TGTGCCAGCAGCTTGGCCGGCCCTAGCGGGGGGGCGGATACGCAGTATTTT	CASSLAGPSGGADTQYF
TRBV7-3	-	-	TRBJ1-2	TGTGCCAGCAGCCCATCCGGGACTGTGGTCTATGGCTACACCTTC	CASSPSGTVVYGYTF
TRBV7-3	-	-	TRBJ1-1	TGTGCCAGCAGCTCCCGACTTGAACGCCCGCTCCACTTCAACACTGAAGCTTTCTTT	CASSSRLERPLHFNTEAFF
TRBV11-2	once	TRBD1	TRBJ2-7	TGTGCCAGCAGCTTACGGGGACAGACTTCCGAGCAGTACTTC	CASSLRGQTSEQYF
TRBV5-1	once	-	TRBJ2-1	TGCGCCAGCAGCCCGGGGGCAGCATACAATGAGCAGTTCTTC	CASSPGAAYNEQFF
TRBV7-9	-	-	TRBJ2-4	TGTGCCAGCAGCTTAAGTCACCTAAACATTCAGTACTTC	CASSLSHLNIQYF
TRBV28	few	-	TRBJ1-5	TGTGCCAGCAGCCCCGGGGCAGGGAAAGGAGGTCAGCCCCAGCATTTT	CASSPGAGKGGQPQHF
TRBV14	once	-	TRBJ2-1	TGTGCCAGCAGCCACCTACGCAGCGGGAATGAGCAGTTCTTC	CASSHLRSGNEQFF
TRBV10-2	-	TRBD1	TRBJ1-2	TGCGCCAGCAGTGAAGGGACAGGGGGCTCCTATGGCTACACCTTC	CASSEGTGGSYGYTF
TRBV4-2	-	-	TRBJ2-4	TGTGCCAGCAGCCAAGCGAATAAGGACATTCAGTACTTC	CASSQANKDIQYF
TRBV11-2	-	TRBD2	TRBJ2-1	TGTGCCAGCAGCTCCCTAGCGGGAAACAATGAGCAGTTCTTC	CASSSLAGNNEQFF
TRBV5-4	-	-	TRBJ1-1	TGTGCCAGCAGCTTGGATCGGGGGACTGAAGCTTTCTTT	CASSLDRGTEAFF
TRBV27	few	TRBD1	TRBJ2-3	TGTGCCAGCAGTTTACGGGTCGAGGGGGCCGGAGATACGCAGTATTTT	CASSLRVEGAGDTQYF
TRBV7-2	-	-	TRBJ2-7	TGTGCCAGCAGCTTAGCGGGGGGAAACGAGCAGTACTTC	CASSLAGGNEQYF
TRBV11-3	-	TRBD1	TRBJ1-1	TGTGCCAGCAGCTCTAACAGGGGGGAAGCTTTCTTT	CASSSNRGEAFF